Reported below is one T cell receptor beta chain. The sample comes from a study of identical twins. V lost 9 bases to trimming and J lost 7 bases; unmatched junction nucleotides: 13. Germline lookup yields CDR1 SGHNT and CDR2 YYREEE (reference sequence). The CDR3 has 14 residues. Using its own MiXCR run on the 5' RACE reads, TCRdb lists one record per CDR3 protein. This sample yields some 260,000 distinct CDR3 sequences, of which roughly 13% are seen a single time; approximately 9.3% belongs to the top ten. V gene TRBV5-4 combines with J gene TRBJ2-3, with TRBD2 matching over 8 bases. The clonotype comes from a woman younger than 35 in good health. Sample: memory (CD45RO+) T cells sorted from blood. The CDR3 nucleotides read TGTGCCATCACAAAGACTAGCGAGATTCATACGCAGTATTTT. It encodes CAITKTSEIHTQYF.